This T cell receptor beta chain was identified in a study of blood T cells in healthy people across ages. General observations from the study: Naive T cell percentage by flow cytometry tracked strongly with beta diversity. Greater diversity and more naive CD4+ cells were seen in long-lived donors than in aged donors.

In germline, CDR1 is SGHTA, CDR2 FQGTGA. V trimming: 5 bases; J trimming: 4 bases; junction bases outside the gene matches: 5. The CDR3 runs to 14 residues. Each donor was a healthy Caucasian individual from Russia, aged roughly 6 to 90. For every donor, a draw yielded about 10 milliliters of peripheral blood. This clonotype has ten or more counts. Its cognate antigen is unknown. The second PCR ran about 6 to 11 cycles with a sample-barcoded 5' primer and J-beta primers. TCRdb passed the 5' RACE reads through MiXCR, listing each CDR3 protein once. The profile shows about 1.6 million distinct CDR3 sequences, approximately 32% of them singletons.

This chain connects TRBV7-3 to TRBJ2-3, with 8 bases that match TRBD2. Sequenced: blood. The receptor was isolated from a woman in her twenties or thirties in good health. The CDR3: CASSRGGSADTQYF. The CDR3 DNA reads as TGTGCCAGCAGCCGGGGGGGCAGCGCAGATACGCAGTATTTT.